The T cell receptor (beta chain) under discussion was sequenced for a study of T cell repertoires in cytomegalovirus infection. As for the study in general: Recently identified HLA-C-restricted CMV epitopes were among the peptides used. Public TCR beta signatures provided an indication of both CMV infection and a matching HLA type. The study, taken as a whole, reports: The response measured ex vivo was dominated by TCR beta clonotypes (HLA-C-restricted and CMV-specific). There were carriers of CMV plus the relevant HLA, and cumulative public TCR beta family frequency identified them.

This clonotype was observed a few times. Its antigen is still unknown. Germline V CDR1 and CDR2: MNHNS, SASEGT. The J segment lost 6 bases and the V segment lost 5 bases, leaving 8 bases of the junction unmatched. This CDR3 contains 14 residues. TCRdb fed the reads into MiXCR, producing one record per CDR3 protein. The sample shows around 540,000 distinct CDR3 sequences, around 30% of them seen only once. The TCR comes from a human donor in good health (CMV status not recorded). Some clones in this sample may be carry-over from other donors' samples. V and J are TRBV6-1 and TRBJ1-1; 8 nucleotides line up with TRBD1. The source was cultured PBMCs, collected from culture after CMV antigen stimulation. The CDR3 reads CASSNNRGGSEAFF. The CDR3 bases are TGTGCCAGCAGTAATAACAGGGGGGGTTCTGAAGCTTTCTTT.